The 5 T cell receptor beta chains below were found in one sample sequenced in a study of graft-versus-host responses after intestinal transplantation. TCRdb keeps only in-frame clones here, not all; method: immunoSEQ multiplex PCR. Found here are 15,000 to 20,000 clones, about four fifths of them singletons; the top ten hold around 1.9%. The sequencing here drew on PBMCs, taken 14 days after transplant. The receptors shown here come from a human patient who received an intestinal transplant, so some T cells may come from the graft donor.

This sequence joins TRBV6-5 and TRBJ1-2; D is uncertain. Germline lookup yields CDR1 MNHEY and CDR2 SVGAGI. V gave up 2 bases and J gave up 0 bases, with 7 bases separating them. The CDR3 sequence is 14 residues long. The DNA of the CDR3 is TGTGCCAGCAGTTACACCGGAACTAACTATGGCTACACCTTC. It encodes CASSYTGTNYGYTF.

This clone has just one count. The rearrangement uses TRBV4-1 and TRBJ2-1, with D hard to call. The CDR3 loop spans 13 amino acids. V was clipped by 1 base and J by 8 bases, with 9 bases between them. Germline V gene data show CDR1 as MGHRA and CDR2 as YSYEKL. CDR3 bases: TGCGCCAGCAGCCAAGGAGCAGGCTATGAGCAGTTCTTC. Protein: CASSQGAGYEQFF.

The chain carries TRBV7-9 and TRBJ2-5; a weak D match, TRBD2 (5 bases). This CDR3 region has 15 residues. Trimming cost V 4 bases and J 2 bases, with 14 bases left between them. Germline CDR1 and CDR2: SEHNR and FQNEAQ (reference sequence). CDR3 protein: CASSSEGRRQETQYF. In DNA, the CDR3 is TGTGCCAGCAGCTCCGAGGGCCGGAGACAAGAGACCCAGTACTTC.

The chain joins TRBV4-1 to TRBJ2-3; TRBD2 aligns across 8 bases. V was pared by 3 bases and J by 0 bases, with 2 bases of the junction left unmatched. Germline V lookup: CDR1 MGHRA, CDR2 YSYEKL. CDR3 length equals 15 residues. The DNA for the CDR3 is TGCGCCAGCAGCCACACTAGCGGTAGCACAGATACGCAGTATTTT. This codes for CASSHTSGSTDTQYF.

The chain recombines TRBV10-1 with TRBJ1-6, with D perhaps TRBD1 (5 bases). V shed 6 bases and J shed 10 bases, with 19 bases lying between them. The CDR3 has 15 amino acids. Germline CDR1 and CDR2: WNHNN and SYGVQD (reference sequence). CDR3 sequence reads: CASRATRVRDSPLHF. In DNA, the CDR3 is TGCGCCAGCAGAGCTACCAGGGTCCGGGACTCACCCCTCCACTTT.